These 24 T cell receptor beta chains share one sample of origin, sequenced in a study of cytomegalovirus exposure and HLA in healthy donors. This PCR relied on a set of 60 Vbeta primers and 13 Jbeta primers. The table came from immunoSEQ multiplex PCR; TCRdb's copy has only in-frame clones and leaves some out. The sample shows roughly 86,000 clones, 60% to 80% of them seen only once. Sequencing was done on a sample of PBMCs. These receptors all come from a man aged 60 to 69 in good health and CMV-seronegative.

In its sample, this clone was seen once. This chain joins TRBV6-4 and TRBJ1-5; 8 nucleotides agree with TRBD1. This CDR3 is built from 15 residues. Trimming at V came to 6 bases and at J to 3 bases, leaving 7 bases not matched to a gene. CDR1 and CDR2 from the germline V gene are MRHNA and SNTAGT. In DNA, the CDR3 is TGTGCCAGCAGCGAACAGGGGGATACCAATCAGCCCCAGCATTTT. This codes for CASSEQGDTNQPQHF.

The chain links TRBV2 to TRBJ1-5, with 7 bases that match TRBD1. The ends lost 6 bases at V and 4 bases at J; junction bases unmatched: 9. Looked up from germline, CDR1 is SNHLY and CDR2 is FYNNEI. The CDR3 extends over 15 amino acids. For the CDR3, the DNA is TGTGCCAGCAGGAGCAACAAACAGGGGAATCAGCCCCAGCATTTT. Residues: CASRSNKQGNQPQHF.

V usage is TRBV14 and J usage is TRBJ2-7; 10 bases line up with TRBD1. There are 16 residues in the CDR3. CDR1 and CDR2 from the germline V gene are SGHDN and FVKESK. J lost 4 bases, V lost 4 bases, and 10 bases had no gene match. The chain's CDR3 is CASSRRVGQGLYEQYF. The CDR3 region has the DNA TGTGCCAGCAGCCGCCGTGTGGGACAGGGGTTGTACGAGCAGTACTTC.

The chain combines TRBV25-1 with TRBJ1-1; 10 nucleotides match TRBD1. CDR1 MGHDK and CDR2 SYGVNS come from the germline V gene. The CDR3 consists of 14 residues. V lost 10 bases, J lost 4 bases, and 9 bases stayed unmatched. CDR3 region: CATQTGGRGTEAFF. DNA for the CDR3: TGTGCCACACAGACAGGGGGCAGAGGCACTGAAGCTTTCTTT.

This clone was seen only once. The rearrangement joins TRBV6-5 to TRBJ1-6; TRBD1 matches at 10 bases. The CDR3 consists of 15 residues. The V segment lost 6 bases and the J segment 7 bases; nucleotides outside the gene matches: 6. The V gene's germline CDR1 is MNHEY and CDR2 SVGAGI. CDR3: CASRRQGARNSPLHF. The CDR3 nucleotides are TGTGCCAGCAGGCGACAGGGGGCGCGGAATTCACCCCTCCACTTT.

This clone occurred once. The J gene is TRBJ2-3, the V gene TRBV2; D remains ambiguous. CDR3 length: 11 amino acids. Germline V gene sequence: CDR1 SNHLY, CDR2 FYNNEI. Trimming removed 2 bases from V and 6 bases from J, with 3 bases in between. The CDR3 is CASSELDTQYF. CDR3 sequence (DNA): TGTGCCAGCAGTGAACTTGATACGCAGTATTTT.

The V call is TRBV5-1, the J call TRBJ2-5; tentative D call: TRBD2 (5 bases). Germline V gene data show CDR1 as SGHRS and CDR2 as YFSETQ. Trimming left V 0 bases short and J 11 bases short, with 17 bases between. This CDR3 is built from 14 residues. CDR3 loop: CASSLAASPREQYF. In DNA form, the CDR3 reads TGCGCCAGCAGCTTGGCGGCATCCCCGAGGGAGCAGTACTTC.

The chain carries TRBV10-1 and TRBJ2-7, with 9 bases matching TRBD1. Trimming cost V 2 bases and J 6 bases; bases outside gene matches: 8. The V gene's germline CDR1 is WNHNN and CDR2 SYGVQD (reference sequence). This CDR3 region has 15 residues. The CDR3 reads CASSEGGQGATEQYF. The CDR3 DNA is TGCGCCAGCAGTGAGGGGGGACAGGGAGCCACCGAGCAGTACTTC.

The chain couples TRBV19 to TRBJ2-3; D is perhaps TRBD1 (5 bases). This CDR3 comprises 14 residues. V lost 4 bases and J lost 1, with 9 bases in between. Germline V gives CDR1 LNHDA, CDR2 SQIVND (reference sequence). The CDR3 nucleotides read TGTGCCAGTAGTACCAGCAGGGGCACAGATACGCAGTATTTT. Protein sequence: CASSTSRGTDTQYF. The full variable domain, in which reference TRBV19 and TRBJ2-3 provide the parts outside the CDR3, is DGGITQSPKYLFRKEGQNVTLSCEQNLNHDAMYWYRQDPGQGLRLIYYSQIVNDFQKGDIAEGYSVSREKKESFPLTVTSAQKNPTAFYLCASSTSRGTDTQYFGPGTRLTVL.

V usage is TRBV5-1 and J usage is TRBJ1-2; TRBD1 matches at 8 bases. CDR3 length: 13 residues. Trimming took 2 bases from V and 7 from J; bases not matched to a gene: 4. Per the germline V gene, CDR1 is SGHRS and CDR2 is YFSETQ. CDR3 loop: CASSFGQGFGYTF. CDR3 nucleotides: TGCGCCAGCAGCTTCGGACAGGGTTTTGGCTACACCTTC.

The CDR3 is CASSLPGDTDTQYF. CDR3 nucleotides: TGTGCCAGCAGCCTACCTGGAGACACAGATACGCAGTATTTT. This rearrangement joins TRBV5-6 to TRBJ2-3, with D unclear. V lost 4 bases and J 2 bases, leaving 11 bases between the germline ends. In germline, CDR1 is SGHDT, CDR2 YYEEEE. This CDR3 spans 14 amino acids.

The gene calls are TRBV27 and TRBJ2-7; 11 bases are a match to TRBD2. The V segment lost 5 bases and the J segment 2 bases; nucleotides outside the gene matches: 11. The CDR3 is 17 residues long. Germline V lookup: CDR1 MNHEY, CDR2 SMNVEV (reference sequence). Here the CDR3 reads CASSLGLAGRGTYEQYF. The CDR3 DNA follows: TGTGCCAGCAGTCTCGGACTAGCGGGCCGGGGCACCTACGAGCAGTACTTC.

The V and J genes are TRBV30 and TRBJ2-2, with 9 bases fitting TRBD1. Germline V gives CDR1 GTSNPN, CDR2 SVGIG (reference sequence). Trimming at V came to 0 bases and at J to 3 bases, leaving 2 bases not matched to a gene. The CDR3 runs 15 residues. CDR3 bases: TGTGCCTGGAGTGTAACAGGGGGCCACACCGGGGAGCTGTTTTTT. The encoded protein is CAWSVTGGHTGELFF.

This clone appeared a few times. The sample carries other DNA sequences with the same CDR3. The chain couples TRBV9 to TRBJ2-7; 8 bases map to TRBD2. Germline values: CDR1 SGDLS, CDR2 YYNGEE. The CDR3 runs 14 residues. Trimming removed 4 bases from V and 5 bases from J; junction bases left unmatched: 8. The CDR3 loop is CASSWGLEGNEQYF. CDR3 nucleotide sequence: TGTGCCAGCAGCTGGGGACTAGAAGGCAACGAGCAGTACTTC. The complete variable domain, with remaining parts taken from reference TRBV9 and TRBJ2-7, reads DSGVTQTPKHLITATGQRVTLRCSPRSGDLSVYWYQQSLDQGLQFLIQYYNGEERAKGNILERFSAQQFPDLHSELNLSSLELGDSALYFCASSWGLEGNEQYFGPGTRLTVT.

The chain employs TRBV6-1 and TRBJ1-5; possibly TRBD1 for D (5 bases). Trimming took 3 bases from V and 6 from J, leaving 15 bases between them. The length of the CDR3 is 15 residues. Germline lookup yields CDR1 MNHNS and CDR2 SASEGT. The CDR3 DNA is TGTGCCAGCAGTGACTCTCCCGGGGGGAGTCAGCCCCAGCATTTT. Encoded protein: CASSDSPGGSQPQHF.

The table lists this clone with a few counts. The chain has TRBV7-9 and TRBJ1-4, with no clear D. Trimming stripped 4 bases from V and 7 bases from J, with 16 bases between. In germline, CDR1 is SEHNR, CDR2 FQNEAQ (reference sequence). The CDR3 has 15 residues. CDR3 coding DNA: TGTGCCAGCAGCTGGGATGGAGGGCATGTTGAAAAACTGTTTTTT. This translates into CASSWDGGHVEKLFF.

This clone came up a few times. The chain joins TRBV9 to TRBJ2-3, with 9 bases aligning to TRBD1. The CDR3 has 16 residues. The V gene end was trimmed by 3 bases and the J gene end by 3 bases; junction bases not matched to a gene: 8. The V gene's germline CDR1 is SGDLS and CDR2 YYNGEE. CDR3 sequence: CASSALQGAGTDTQYF. The CDR3 nucleotides are TGTGCCAGCAGCGCCCTACAGGGGGCAGGGACAGATACGCAGTATTTT.

The chain joins TRBV30 to TRBJ2-5; D uncertain. V was trimmed by 7 bases and J by 5 bases, leaving 20 bases between them. The CDR3 has 14 amino acids. The germline gives CDR1 GTSNPN, CDR2 SVGIG (reference sequence). DNA of the CDR3: TGTGCCTCACTTTTCGGCGGAAGCTTGGAGACCCAGTACTTC. Translating gives CASLFGGSLETQYF.

This clone has more than one count but fewer than ten. The chain employs TRBV14 and TRBJ2-1, with D perhaps TRBD1 (6 bases). CDR1 is SGHDN and CDR2 is FVKESK in the germline V gene. The CDR3 totals 23 residues. The V end lost 7 bases, the J end lost 0 bases, and 37 bases lay between the germline ends. CDR3 loop: CASTPGIRGSSLNYFSSYNEQFF. DNA of the CDR3: TGTGCCAGCACCCCTGGTATCAGGGGCTCTAGCCTCAACTATTTTAGCTCCTACAATGAGCAGTTCTTC. The whole variable domain, filled in from reference TRBV14 and TRBJ2-1, reads EAGVTQFPSHSVIEKGQTVTLRCDPISGHDNLYWYRRVMGKEIKFLLHFVKESKQDESGMPNNRFLAERTGGTYSTLKVQPAELEDSGVYFCASTPGIRGSSLNYFSSYNEQFFGPGTRLTVL.

The J gene is TRBJ1-5, the V gene TRBV18, with D unclear. The V gene's germline CDR1 is KGHSH and CDR2 LQKENI. The V end was cut by 6 bases, the J end by 4 bases, with 7 bases between. The CDR3 sequence is 12 residues long. CDR3 in DNA: TGTGCCAGCTCCTCAGTTAATCAGCCCCAGCATTTT. It encodes CASSSVNQPQHF.

Here the CDR3 reads CASSLTGLEVAKNIQYF. CDR3 DNA: TGTGCCAGCAGCCTTACCGGACTAGAGGTAGCCAAAAACATTCAGTACTTC. This sequence joins TRBV27 and TRBJ2-4, with 7 bases that match TRBD2. This CDR3 comprises 17 residues. J was trimmed by 0 bases and V by 6 bases; bases with no gene match: 11. Per the germline V gene, CDR1 is MNHEY and CDR2 is SMNVEV (reference sequence).

V is TRBV5-1 and J is TRBJ2-2; TRBD1 matches at 8 bases. CDR1 and CDR2 (germline): SGHRS, YFSETQ. This CDR3 contains 16 residues. The V and J ends lost 3 bases and 1 base, in that order; junction bases with no gene match: 5. CDR3 DNA sequence: TGCGCCAGCAGCTGGACCGGGACAGGGAACACCGGGGAGCTGTTTTTT. Protein product: CASSWTGTGNTGELFF. The variable domain in full, completed from reference TRBV5-1 and TRBJ2-2, reads KAGVTQTPRYLIKTRGQQVTLSCSPISGHRSVSWYQQTPGQGLQFLFEYFSETQRNKGNFPGRFSGRQFSNSRSEMNVSTLELGDSALYLCASSWTGTGNTGELFFGEGSRLTVL.

The rearrangement links TRBV7-9 to TRBJ2-5, with 11 bases that match TRBD2. Germline trimming cut 5 bases from V and 3 bases from J; bases unmatched to any gene: 11. In germline, CDR1 is SEHNR, CDR2 FQNEAQ (reference sequence). This CDR3 comprises 17 residues. CDR3 nucleotides: TGTGCCAGCAGCCGAATAGCGGGAGGGCGAACCGAAGAGACCCAGTACTTC. As protein: CASSRIAGGRTEETQYF.

In this sample, this clone turned up a few times. The chain has TRBV29-1 and TRBJ2-7; the D gene is possibly TRBD2 (5 bases). V dropped 4 bases and J dropped 0 bases, with 13 bases sitting between them. The germline V gene has CDR1 SQVTM and CDR2 ANQGSEA. This CDR3 spans 14 amino acids. CDR3 in DNA: TGCAGCGTTGGAATATCCCGGGACTCCTACGAGCAGTACTTC. It is translated as CSVGISRDSYEQYF.